This T cell receptor (beta chain) comes out of a study of CD8 T cells in Susac syndrome. RNA totalling roughly 0.45 to 1 ug underwent reverse transcription with random hexamers. Amplification of TCR beta CDR3 was carried out by immunoSEQ multiplex PCR, which covered 54 Vbeta and 13 Jbeta segments. TCRdb independently ran MiXCR on the immunoSEQ multiplex PCR reads; one entry per CDR3 protein. The sample yields about 150,000 distinct CDR3 sequences, roughly 95% seen once. The sequenced target, TCR beta, came from blood CD8+ and CD4+ T cells. The germline V gene has CDR1 GTSNPN and CDR2 SVGIG (reference sequence). V lost 0 bases to trimming and J lost 3 bases, with 15 bases between them. The CDR3 is made up of 16 amino acids.

The rearrangement links TRBV30 to TRBJ1-5; unclear D gene. This clonotype was sampled from a human donor with Susac syndrome. The material sequenced was CD4+ T cells from PBMCs. The CDR3 region has the DNA TGTGCCTGGAGTGTAAGGAACGGAGCCTTCAATCAGCCCCAGCATTTT. Protein: CAWSVRNGAFNQPQHF.